What follows are 12 T cell receptor beta chains derived from one specimen sequenced in a study of T cells in Graves' hyperthyroidism and ophthalmopathy. RNA transcripts gave rise to amplified TCR beta CDR3 regions. TCR CDR3 underwent first-round RT-PCR with the HTBI primer set. MiXCR was run by TCRdb on the multiplex PCR reads, yielding one entry per CDR3 protein. The sample yields approximately 620,000 distinct CDR3 sequences, roughly 16% seen once. The sequenced sample was blood. The receptor source for this set is a woman in her thirties or forties with Graves' ophthalmopathy.

On this clonotype itself: The germline gene is not matched at one end of the junction; a read error may be the cause. V is TRBV5-1 and J is TRBJ2-7; TRBD1 aligns across 9 bases. This CDR3 spans 15 amino acids. From germline, CDR1 is SGHRS and CDR2 YFSETQ. The CDR3 bases are TGTGCCAGCAGCTCCTACTCGGACAGGGGCTACGAGCAGTACTTC. Translated: CASSSYSDRGYEQYF.

This clonotype appeared many times. The chain employs TRBV12-3 or TRBV12-4 and TRBJ1-6; no clear D. This CDR3 region has 14 residues. V shed 3 bases and J shed 7 bases, with 10 bases lying between them. The CDR3 reads CASSLLRGNSPLHF. Here the CDR3 DNA reads TGTGCCAGCAGTTTGTTGCGAGGGAATTCACCCCTCCACTTT.

This clonotype appeared many times. The chain carries TRBV20-1 and TRBJ2-7, with D possibly being TRBD2 (6 bases). Germline V lookup: CDR1 DFQATT, CDR2 SNEGSKA (reference sequence). The V end was cut by 0 bases, the J end by 2 bases, with 14 bases between. The CDR3 extends over 15 amino acids. The CDR3 reads CSARDPREDTYEQYF. The CDR3 DNA reads as TGCAGTGCTAGAGATCCCAGGGAGGATACCTACGAGCAGTACTTC.

This clonotype was recorded many times. The V and J genes are TRBV18 and TRBJ2-5; D gene uncertain. The V gene lost 0 bases and the J gene lost 2 bases, with 7 bases spanning the gap. Germline assignment: CDR1 KGHSH and CDR2 LQKENI. The CDR3 has 14 residues. CDR3 DNA sequence: TGTGCCAGCTCACCACCGTCGTCACAAGAGACCCAGTACTTC. This translates into CASSPPSSQETQYF.

This clonotype appeared a few times. This chain uses TRBV5-1 with TRBJ1-3; possible D gene TRBD1, 5 bases. Trimming took 4 bases from V and 0 from J, leaving 11 bases between them. Germline V lookup: CDR1 SGHRS, CDR2 YFSETQ. This CDR3 comprises 15 residues. The CDR3 DNA sequence: TGCGCCAGCAGCGCTGACAGCTACTCTGGAAACACCATATATTTT. Residues: CASSADSYSGNTIYF.

This clonotype was picked up many times. The DNA of the CDR3 is TGTGCCAGCAGCTTAACAGTGGGGACTGAAGCTTTCTTT. The encoded protein is CASSLTVGTEAFF. The gene calls are TRBV11-2 and TRBJ1-1; D is unresolved. Germline CDR1 and CDR2: SGHAT and FQNNGV. The CDR3 consists of 13 residues. V lost 2 bases and J lost 5, with 9 bases in between.

This clonotype was recorded a few times. The chain is built from TRBV27 and TRBJ2-2; weak D call: TRBD2 (5 bases). The CDR3 is made up of 14 amino acids. Germline CDR1 reads MNHEY; CDR2 reads SMNVEV (reference sequence). Between the trimmed V and J ends, which lost 6 bases and 4 bases, there was a span of 12 bases. CDR3 nucleotide sequence: TGTGCCAGCAGGGAGGTGGTTGGCACCGGGGAGCTGTTTTTT. It encodes CASREVVGTGELFF.

CDR3 nucleotides: TGCGCCAGCAGCTTGGACGGGGGGGCCGGATCGAGGAACCCAAAGCAGTTCTTC. It yields the protein CASSLDGGAGSRNPKQFF. This chain joins TRBV5-1 and TRBJ2-1, with TRBD2 matching over 8 bases. This CDR3 has 18 amino acids. The junction had 19 bases not matched to a gene; V was cut back by 0 bases and J by 11 bases. The germline gives CDR1 SGHRS, CDR2 YFSETQ.

There are a few counts of this clonotype. V usage is TRBV13 and J usage is TRBJ2-2; D perhaps matches TRBD2 (6 bases). V was cut by 5 bases and J by 5 bases, with 18 bases left in between. The CDR3 has 16 amino acids. Germline loops: CDR1 PRHDT, CDR2 FYEKMQ (reference sequence). CDR3 in DNA: TGTGCCAGCAGCACGACGGGAGACGGAGTTACCGGGGAGCTGTTTTTT. This sequence encodes CASSTTGDGVTGELFF.

This rearrangement joins TRBV20-1 to TRBJ1-1, with a tentative D call TRBD1 (6 bases). V was cut by 0 bases and J by 6 bases, with 11 bases left in between. This CDR3 is built from 13 residues. The V gene's germline CDR1 is DFQATT and CDR2 SNEGSKA (reference sequence). CDR3 in DNA: TGCAGTGCTAGAGAGTACAGGGAAGCTGAAGCTTTCTTT. It translates to CSAREYREAEAFF.

Of note for this clonotype: The missing conserved phenylalanine or tryptophan at the end of this CDR3 makes a read error likely. The chain employs TRBV7-9 and TRBJ1-1; D unresolved. The CDR3 contains 14 residues. Germline lookup yields CDR1 SEHNR and CDR2 FQNEAQ (reference sequence). V lost 4 bases, J lost 1 base, and 10 bases lay in between. For the CDR3, the DNA is TGTGCCAGCAGCTCCAAGGTCGGGAACACTGAAGCTTTCCTT. Translated: CASSSKVGNTEAFL.

Points on this clonotype: A much more abundant neighbour one base away suggests this may be a read error. The chain joins TRBV28 to TRBJ2-1; D remains ambiguous. Germline V gene sequence: CDR1 MDHEN, CDR2 SYDVKM. The CDR3 is 14 amino acids. V lost 7 bases and J lost 3, with 13 bases in between. CDR3 protein: CASKRSIDYNEQFF. The CDR3 DNA is TGTGCCAGCAAGCGTTCTATCGACTACAATGAGCAGTTCTTC.